A single sample gave rise to the 7 T cell receptor beta chains below, sequenced in a study of spatial heterogeneity in lung cancer. Time point of the sample: sample taken at primary tumor resection. The authors sequenced whole RNA from tumor, nontumor lung or frozen PBMC without sorting. In TCRdb, the 5' RACE reads were re-called with MiXCR into one record per CDR3 protein. Among roughly 12,000 distinct CDR3 sequences listed, over 11% were seen once. The input for sequencing was PBMCs, taken at surgery. These receptors were collected from a female donor with early-stage non-small cell lung cancer.

The chain employs TRBV6-5 and TRBJ2-3; TRBD2 agrees at 11 bases. CDR3 length equals 17 residues. CDR1 and CDR2 from the germline V gene are MNHEY and SVGAGI. Trimming took 6 bases from V and 0 from J; bases not matched to a gene: 8. This CDR3 reads CASRPELAGASTDTQYF. The CDR3 nucleotides read TGTGCCAGCAGGCCAGAACTAGCGGGGGCCAGCACAGATACGCAGTATTTT.

This clonotype was observed many times. In nucleotides, the CDR3 is TGCAGCGTTGCCGGGACGGCAATCCAGACCCAGTACTTC. Encoded protein: CSVAGTAIQTQYF. This chain connects TRBV29-1 to TRBJ2-5, with D perhaps being TRBD1 or TRBD2 (5 bases each). This CDR3 has 13 amino acids. Germline assignment: CDR1 SQVTM and CDR2 ANQGSEA. Trimming stripped 4 bases from V and 6 bases from J, with 15 bases between.

As for this clonotype: This clone may be a read error of a much larger clone one base away. This chain uses TRBV6-6 with TRBJ1-1; 7 bases map to TRBD1. CDR3 length: 14 residues. Unmatched junction bases numbered 8, after V lost 5 bases and J lost 5 bases. Germline lookup yields CDR1 MNHNY and CDR2 SVGAGI (reference sequence). The CDR3 loop reads CASSRWGQSTEAFF. The CDR3 DNA is TGTGCCAGCAGTCGATGGGGACAGTCAACTGAAGCTTTCTTT.

In its sample, this clonotype was seen many times. V is TRBV3-1 and J is TRBJ1-4; D ambiguous. Between the trimmed V and J ends, which lost 1 base and 0 bases, there was a span of 6 bases. Germline V gives CDR1 LGHDT, CDR2 YNNKEL (reference sequence). This CDR3 spans 15 amino acids. The CDR3 DNA sequence: TGTGCCAGCAGCCAAGGTACGGCAACTAATGAAAAACTGTTTTTT. It yields the protein CASSQGTATNEKLFF. Based on the CDR3 plus reference TRBV3-1 and TRBJ1-4, the full variable domain is DTAVSQTPKYLVTQMGNDKSIKCEQNLGHDTMYWYKQDSKKFLKIMFSYNNKELIINETVPNRFSPKSPDKAHLNLHINSLELGDSAVYFCASSQGTATNEKLFFGSGTQLSVL.

This clonotype occurred many times. The V and J genes are TRBV14 and TRBJ2-1, with a tentative D call TRBD2 (5 bases). CDR3 length: 21 residues. Between the trimmed V and J ends, which lost 0 bases and 1 base, there was a span of 25 bases. Germline assignment: CDR1 SGHDN and CDR2 FVKESK. In DNA form, the CDR3 reads TGTGCCAGCAGCCAAGATCCGATCGGGCGTATAGCGATGTCTTCCTACAATGAGCAGTTCTTC. Translation gives CASSQDPIGRIAMSSYNEQFF.

This clonotype was counted ten times or more. J is TRBJ2-4 and V is TRBV21-1. TRBV21-1 is recorded as a pseudogene. The CDR3 has 15 residues. CDR3 amino acids: CASSKPSHRKNIQYF. CDR3 nucleotides: TGTGCCAGCAGCAAACCGTCACACCGCAAAAACATTCAGTACTTC.

The table lists this clonotype with a few counts. The rearrangement uses TRBV7-9 and TRBJ2-3; no firm D call. The CDR3 runs 12 residues. The V and J ends lost 5 bases and 4 bases respectively, with 7 bases between them. CDR1 is SEHNR, CDR2 FQNEAQ, per germline (reference sequence). CDR3 sequence: CASSPSSDTQYF. The CDR3, as DNA: TGTGCCAGCAGCCCATCTTCAGATACGCAGTATTTT.